This entry lists 29 T cell receptor beta chains sequenced from one sample in a study of PD-L1 blockade in urothelial cancer. Clones were read by immunoSEQ multiplex PCR, and TCRdb kept only the in-frame ones, dropping some. The repertoire holds about 86,000 clones, with about 83% as singletons. Noted time point: pretreatment peripheral blood. Source: PBMCs, taken around atezolizumab (anti-PD-L1) treatment. These receptors came from a man between 60 and 75 years old with urothelial cancer.

The CDR3 nucleotides read TGTGCCAGCAGTCCAGGGGACAGGGTTCCTGAAGCTTTCTTT. Its protein product is CASSPGDRVPEAFF. The chain employs TRBV28 and TRBJ1-1; 9 bases align to TRBD1. Germline CDR1 MDHEN, CDR2 SYDVKM. After removal of 5 bases from V and 6 bases from J, the junction contained 7 bases not matched to a gene. The CDR3 totals 14 residues.

This clone was detected a few times. This chain uses TRBV28 with TRBJ1-1; a weak D match, TRBD1 (5 bases). Trimming removed 6 bases at V and 1 base at J, with 9 bases between. The CDR3 length is 13 residues. Germline V CDR1 and CDR2: MDHEN, SYDVKM. The CDR3 DNA sequence: TGTGCCAGCAGAGACAGAGAGAACACTGAAGCTTTCTTT. Translated, it gives CASRDRENTEAFF.

The chain employs TRBV18 and TRBJ2-7; TRBD2 aligns across 7 bases. There are 14 residues in the CDR3. CDR1 and CDR2 (germline): KGHSH, LQKENI. V was clipped by 2 bases and J by 3 bases; unmatched bases: 4. CDR3 loop: CASSPSSGRYEQYF. As DNA, the CDR3 is TGTGCCAGCTCACCATCTAGCGGCCGCTACGAGCAGTACTTC.

The chain is built from TRBV7-3 and TRBJ2-1, with 9 bases lining up with TRBD2. V shed 0 bases and J 8 bases; nucleotides not matched to a gene: 8. The germline V gene encodes CDR1 SGHTA and CDR2 FQGTGA. This CDR3 comprises 16 residues. CDR3 nucleotides: TGTGCCAGCAGCTTAACGTGGCGGGAGGGCCTCTATGAGCAGTTCTTC. Protein sequence: CASSLTWREGLYEQFF.

V usage is TRBV27 and J usage is TRBJ1-4; 8 bases match TRBD1. The CDR3 has 14 residues. Germline-derived CDR1 and CDR2 are MNHEY and SMNVEV (reference sequence). V lost 3 bases and J lost 6; bases outside the gene matches: 3. The CDR3 DNA reads TGTGCCAGCAGTTTTACAGGGGGGTATGAAAAACTGTTTTTT. Encoded protein: CASSFTGGYEKLFF.

The J gene is TRBJ2-7, the V gene TRBV11-3, with a tentative D call TRBD1 (5 bases). Germline CDR1 and CDR2: SGHNT and YENEEA. Trimming cost V 1 base and J 0 bases, with 10 bases left between them. The CDR3 contains 15 residues. CDR3 amino acids: CASSLGGLNSYEQYF. The CDR3 bases are TGTGCCAGCAGCTTAGGGGGCTTAAACTCCTACGAGCAGTACTTC.

The CDR3 DNA reads as TGTGCCAGCAGCTTAATGGCTCCGGGAAGAGCTGAAGCTTTCTTT. This gives the protein CASSLMAPGRAEAFF. This chain connects TRBV7-6 to TRBJ1-1, with D uncertain. This CDR3 spans 15 amino acids. The germline V and J ends were trimmed by 2 bases and 6 bases, with 16 bases remaining between them. Germline V gives CDR1 SGHVS, CDR2 FNYEAQ. The full variable domain, completed using reference TRBV7-6 and TRBJ1-1, is GAGVSQSPRYKVTKRGQDVALRCDPISGHVSLYWYRQALGQGPEFLTYFNYEAQQDKSGLPNDRFSAERPEGSISTLTIQRTEQRDSAMYRCASSLMAPGRAEAFFGQGTRLTVV.

J is TRBJ2-3 and V is TRBV27; D is possibly TRBD1 (6 bases). Per the germline V gene, CDR1 is MNHEY and CDR2 is SMNVEV (reference sequence). CDR3 length: 12 residues. Trimming cost V 11 bases and J 5 bases, with 14 bases left between them. The CDR3 nucleotides are TGTGCCTGTTCCGAAGGGGGAGATACGCAGTATTTT. Protein: CACSEGGDTQYF.

The V gene is TRBV10-3, the J gene TRBJ1-2; TRBD1 aligns across 9 bases. This CDR3 region has 13 residues. V was clipped by 8 bases and J by 3 bases; unmatched bases: 4. CDR1 ENHRY and CDR2 SYGVKD come from the germline V gene. CDR3: CAILRDRDYGYTF. The CDR3 DNA follows: TGTGCCATCCTCCGGGACAGGGACTATGGCTACACCTTC.

This clone was recorded only once. The V and J genes are TRBV12-5 and TRBJ2-7; perhaps TRBD2 as D (7 bases). Trimming removed 6 bases from V and 6 bases from J, with 15 bases in between. Per germline, CDR1 LGHNT and CDR2 FRNRAP. This CDR3 comprises 13 residues. CDR3: CASGPSGGAEQYF. The CDR3 DNA reads as TGTGCTAGTGGCCCCAGTGGGGGGGCCGAGCAGTACTTC.

This sequence joins TRBV4-3 and TRBJ2-1; 8 bases agree with TRBD2. V trimming: 0 bases; J trimming: 4 bases; junction bases outside the gene matches: 14. Germline assignment: CDR1 LGHNA and CDR2 YSLEER. This CDR3 has 19 residues. CDR3 amino acids: CASSQDVPRASGYYNEQFF. The CDR3 bases are TGCGCCAGCAGCCAAGATGTCCCGAGGGCTAGCGGGTATTACAATGAGCAGTTCTTC.

CDR3 bases: TGTGCCAGCAGCCTGAGTGTGTCGAACACCGGGGAGCTGTTTTTT. Protein: CASSLSVSNTGELFF. The chain links TRBV7-2 to TRBJ2-2; no clear D. The CDR3 is 15 residues long. The germline V gene has CDR1 SGHTA and CDR2 FQGNSA. Trimming cost V 5 bases and J 0 bases, with 10 bases left between them. Variable domain in full (rest from reference TRBV7-2 and TRBJ2-2): GAGVSQSPSNKVTEKGKDVELRCDPISGHTALYWYRQSLGQGLEFLIYFQGNSAPDKSGLPSDRFSAERTGGSVSTLTIQRTQQEDSAVYLCASSLSVSNTGELFFGEGSRLTVL.

This chain joins TRBV5-6 and TRBJ2-3; D unclear. Trimming removed 1 base at V and 6 bases at J, with 12 bases between. The CDR3 is 14 amino acids. CDR1 and CDR2 from the germline V gene are SGHDT and YYEEEE. CDR3 in DNA: TGTGCCAGCAGCTTGCCCGGGTTCGGTGATACGCAGTATTTT. Its translation: CASSLPGFGDTQYF.

The chain carries TRBV27 and TRBJ2-5, with TRBD2 matching 7 bases. Trimming took 6 bases from V and 2 from J; bases not matched to a gene: 9. CDR1 and CDR2 (germline): MNHEY, SMNVEV (reference sequence). CDR3 length: 15 amino acids. CDR3 sequence: CASRIHGGLQETQYF. The DNA of the CDR3 is TGTGCCAGCAGAATCCACGGGGGACTACAAGAGACCCAGTACTTC.

The rearrangement joins TRBV19 to TRBJ1-1; D unresolved. CDR3 length: 15 residues. Trimming left V 4 bases short and J 0 bases short, with 12 bases between. Germline values: CDR1 LNHDA, CDR2 SQIVND (reference sequence). Here the CDR3 reads CASSTQSRLNTEAFF. The CDR3 region has the DNA TGTGCCAGTAGTACCCAGAGCAGGTTGAACACTGAAGCTTTCTTT. The variable domain in full, with the rest retrieved from reference TRBV19 and TRBJ1-1, is DGGITQSPKYLFRKEGQNVTLSCEQNLNHDAMYWYRQDPGQGLRLIYYSQIVNDFQKGDIAEGYSVSREKKESFPLTVTSAQKNPTAFYLCASSTQSRLNTEAFFGQGTRLTVV.

The genes are TRBV28 and TRBJ2-7, with 10 nucleotides matching TRBD1. In germline, CDR1 is MDHEN, CDR2 SYDVKM. V shed 8 bases and J 3 bases; nucleotides not matched to a gene: 7. The CDR3 extends over 14 amino acids. The CDR3 coding sequence is TGTGCCAGCGGATACCGGGACAGGGGCTACGAGCAGTACTTC. It yields the protein CASGYRDRGYEQYF.

The chain has TRBV6-5 and TRBJ2-1, with D maybe TRBD2 (5 bases). V gave up 5 bases and J gave up 8 bases, with 16 bases separating them. Germline V gene sequence: CDR1 MNHEY, CDR2 SVGAGI. The CDR3 extends over 14 amino acids. CDR3 coding DNA: TGTGCCAGCAGTGTCTACCTGGGAGCCTATGAGCAGTTCTTC. Encoded protein: CASSVYLGAYEQFF.

V and J are TRBV7-2 and TRBJ2-3, with 11 bases fitting TRBD2. Germline V gene data show CDR1 as SGHTA and CDR2 as FQGNSA. V trimming: 1 base; J trimming: 5 bases; junction bases outside the gene matches: 5. This CDR3 spans 16 amino acids. In nucleotides, the CDR3 is TGTGCCAGCAGCTTAGGCCTAGCGGGAGGTGAAGATACGCAGTATTTT. Translated, it gives CASSLGLAGGEDTQYF.

This sequence joins TRBV7-8 and TRBJ2-1; D is possibly TRBD1 (6 bases). V lost 3 bases, J lost 8 bases, and 11 bases lay in between. The CDR3 extends over 13 amino acids. Germline V gene data show CDR1 as SGHVS and CDR2 as FQNEAQ. CDR3 nucleotides: TGTGCCAGCAGCTTCACAACAGGGTATGAGCAGTTCTTC. This gives the protein CASSFTTGYEQFF.

The J gene is TRBJ1-2, the V gene TRBV4-2; D gene unclear. The CDR3 has 16 amino acids. The germline V gene has CDR1 LGHNA and CDR2 YNFKEQ. V was cut by 0 bases and J by 4 bases, with 15 bases left in between. The CDR3 bases are TGTGCCAGCAGCCAAGAGGGCTCCGGGAGCGCCTATGGCTACACCTTC. Its translation: CASSQEGSGSAYGYTF.

The J gene is TRBJ2-3, the V gene TRBV9; 8 bases align to TRBD2. CDR1 is SGDLS, CDR2 YYNGEE, per germline. CDR3 length: 17 residues. Losses at the gene ends were 0 bases for V and 3 bases for J; bases not matched to a gene: 9. CDR3 region: CASSVGISGKGTDTQYF. Here the CDR3 DNA reads TGTGCCAGCAGCGTAGGTATTAGCGGGAAAGGTACAGATACGCAGTATTTT.

The V and J genes are TRBV4-1 and TRBJ1-1; no clear D gene. The CDR3 is 14 amino acids. Trimming shortened V by 0 bases and J by 3 bases, and 8 bases separated the two germline ends. In germline, CDR1 is MGHRA, CDR2 YSYEKL. CDR3 sequence (DNA): TGCGCCAGCAGCCAAGACCGGAGGTACACTGAAGCTTTCTTT. Protein sequence: CASSQDRRYTEAFF.

The rearrangement joins TRBV2 to TRBJ1-5, with D maybe TRBD1 (5 bases). Germline assignment: CDR1 SNHLY and CDR2 FYNNEI. The CDR3 is 12 residues long. Between the trimmed V and J ends, which lost 8 bases and 3 bases, there was a span of 8 bases. CDR3 in DNA: TGTGCCAGCCGACAGATCAATCAGCCCCAGCATTTT. Residues: CASRQINQPQHF. Full variable domain (remainder filled in from reference TRBV2 and TRBJ1-5): EPEVTQTPSHQVTQMGQEVILRCVPISNHLYFYWYRQILGQKVEFLVSFYNNEISEKSEIFDDQFSVERPDGSNFTLKIRSTKLEDSAMYFCASRQINQPQHFGDGTRLSIL.

This rearrangement joins TRBV7-6 to TRBJ2-7; 10 nucleotides agree with TRBD2. Trimming cost V 2 bases and J 0 bases; bases outside gene matches: 1. The CDR3 runs to 15 residues. CDR1 is SGHVS and CDR2 is FNYEAQ in the germline V gene. CDR3 in DNA: TGTGCCAGCAGCTTAACTAGCGGGACCTCCTACGAGCAGTACTTC. This codes for CASSLTSGTSYEQYF.

The chain recombines TRBV18 with TRBJ2-5; no firm D call. CDR3 length equals 16 residues. Germline V gene data show CDR1 as KGHSH and CDR2 as LQKENI. The germline V and J ends were trimmed by 2 bases and 5 bases, with 18 bases remaining between them. CDR3 nucleotide sequence: TGTGCCAGCTCACCATTTCGCGCGGAAAATCGGGAGACCCAGTACTTC. Translating gives CASSPFRAENRETQYF.

V is TRBV25-1 and J is TRBJ1-2; 9 nucleotides line up with TRBD1. Germline trimming cut 8 bases from V and 8 bases from J; bases unmatched to any gene: 18. Germline V gives CDR1 MGHDK, CDR2 SYGVNS. The CDR3 is 16 amino acids. CDR3 nucleotides: TGTGCCAGCTCCGGGACAGGGAGAAAAAATCCGTGGGGCTACACCTTC. Translated: CASSGTGRKNPWGYTF.

This sequence joins TRBV30 and TRBJ1-4; the match to TRBD1 covers 7 bases. In germline, CDR1 is GTSNPN, CDR2 SVGIG (reference sequence). Trimming took 0 bases from V and 8 from J; bases not matched to a gene: 9. The CDR3 covers 15 residues. Written as DNA, the CDR3 is TGTGCCTGGAGTGTAAGGAGGGGGCTGAAGGAAAAACTGTTTTTT. Its protein is CAWSVRRGLKEKLFF.

The V and J genes are TRBV19 and TRBJ2-7, with a tentative D call TRBD1 (5 bases). The CDR3 sequence is 14 residues long. The germline V and J ends were trimmed by 5 bases and 3 bases, with 14 bases remaining between them. Per the germline V gene, CDR1 is LNHDA and CDR2 is SQIVND (reference sequence). The CDR3 region has the DNA TGTGCCAGTAGTGTCCAGGGTACTGGCTACGAGCAGTACTTC. It translates to CASSVQGTGYEQYF.

This chain's CDR3 is CASSQDRQGYEKLFF. CDR3 DNA: TGTGCCAGCAGCCAAGATCGACAGGGATACGAAAAACTGTTTTTT. V is TRBV4-2 and J is TRBJ1-4; 7 bases are shared with TRBD1. Germline CDR1 LGHNA, CDR2 YNFKEQ. The V and J ends lost 0 bases and 8 bases, in that order; junction bases with no gene match: 6. This CDR3 spans 15 amino acids.